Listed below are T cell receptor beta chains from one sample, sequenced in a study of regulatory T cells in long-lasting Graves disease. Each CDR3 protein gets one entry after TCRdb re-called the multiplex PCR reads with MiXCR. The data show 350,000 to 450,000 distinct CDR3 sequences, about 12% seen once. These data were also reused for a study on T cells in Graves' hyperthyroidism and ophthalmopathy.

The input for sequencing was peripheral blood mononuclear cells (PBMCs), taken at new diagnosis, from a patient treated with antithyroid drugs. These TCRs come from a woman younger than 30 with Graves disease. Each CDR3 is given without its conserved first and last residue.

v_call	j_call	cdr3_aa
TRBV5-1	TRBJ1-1	ASSGGTGVDTEAF
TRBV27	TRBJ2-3	ASSGLLAGGDTQY
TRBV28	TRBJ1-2	ASSLPPSRA
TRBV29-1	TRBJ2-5	SVPLGQGGETQY
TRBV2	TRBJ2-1	ASSLRQRGGGSDEQF
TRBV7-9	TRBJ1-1	ASSSALNTEAF
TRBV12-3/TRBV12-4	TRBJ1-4	ASSLGASWSGLF
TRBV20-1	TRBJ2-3	SATRQGPIDTQY
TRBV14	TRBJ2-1	ASSHPGQTNPYNEQF
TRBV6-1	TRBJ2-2	ASNLEQLSSRFAGELF
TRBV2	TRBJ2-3	ASRVTGAATQY
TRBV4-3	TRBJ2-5	ASSQQTRGHEETQY
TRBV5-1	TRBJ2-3	ASSLESSTDTQY
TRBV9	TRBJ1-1	ASTWGPNTEAF
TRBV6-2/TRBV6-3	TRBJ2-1	ASSLARRSDEQF
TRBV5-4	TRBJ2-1	ASTSTAYNEQF
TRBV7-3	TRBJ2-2	ASSVRAGESGELF
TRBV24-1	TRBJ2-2	ATSDVTGGAYTGELF
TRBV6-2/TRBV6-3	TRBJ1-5	ASSYPGYRPQH
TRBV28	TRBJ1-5	ASRSVSNQPQH
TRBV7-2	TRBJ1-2	ASSEGNTFGYT
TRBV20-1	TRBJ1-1	SAKTGTEDEAF
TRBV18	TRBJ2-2	ASSPPIAWPGELF
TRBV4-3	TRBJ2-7	ASSQARSARDYEQY
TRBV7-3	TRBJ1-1	ASSRGQLMNTEAF
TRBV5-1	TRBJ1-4	ASTRRGADEKLF
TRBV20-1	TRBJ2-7	SARPASREGRYEQY
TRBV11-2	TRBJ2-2	ASINRGRGNTGELF
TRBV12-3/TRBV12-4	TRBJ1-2	ASSLEIGWGYT
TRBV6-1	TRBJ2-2	ASKDGELF
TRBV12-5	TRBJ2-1	ASGFGLVGGGAYNEQF